The T cell receptor (beta chain) under discussion was sequenced for a study of T cells in Graves' hyperthyroidism and ophthalmopathy. Background on the study: Pretreatment peripheral blood was obtained at initial diagnosis. Whole-study findings and limits: Blood also held most thyroid clonotypes expanded beyond 0.001.

Amplified regions were TCR beta CDR3 sequences from RNA transcripts. In the first-round RT-PCR of the TCR CDR3, the HTBI primer set was used. Each CDR3 protein is one row after TCRdb ran MiXCR on the multiplex PCR reads. Of under 200,000 distinct CDR3 sequences in the sample, about a tenth are singletons; the top ten hold roughly a fifth. Trimming removed 1 base from V and 4 bases from J, with 23 bases in between. Germline CDR1 SGHVS, CDR2 FNYEAQ. This CDR3 comprises 19 residues. For this clonotype: What it binds is not known.

The specimen was blood. This clonotype originated in a woman younger than 35 with Graves' hyperthyroidism that later progressed to Graves' ophthalmopathy. The chain has TRBV7-6 and TRBJ2-1; perhaps D is TRBD1 or TRBD2 (8 bases each). CDR3 protein: CASSLGPYRGGQEYNEQFF. The CDR3 nucleotides read TGTGCCAGCAGCTTAGGACCCTACCGGGGGGGACAGGAATACAATGAGCAGTTCTTC.